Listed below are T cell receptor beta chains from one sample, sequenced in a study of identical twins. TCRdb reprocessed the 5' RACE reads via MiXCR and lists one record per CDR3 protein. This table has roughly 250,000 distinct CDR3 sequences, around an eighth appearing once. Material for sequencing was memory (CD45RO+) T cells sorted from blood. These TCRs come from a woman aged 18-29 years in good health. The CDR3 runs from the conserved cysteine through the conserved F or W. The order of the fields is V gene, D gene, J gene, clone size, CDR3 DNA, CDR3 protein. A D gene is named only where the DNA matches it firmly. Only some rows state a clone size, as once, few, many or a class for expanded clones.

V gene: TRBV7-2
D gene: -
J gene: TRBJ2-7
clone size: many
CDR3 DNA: TGTGCCAGCAGCTTATACTACGAGCAGTACTTC
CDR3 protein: CASSLYYEQYF

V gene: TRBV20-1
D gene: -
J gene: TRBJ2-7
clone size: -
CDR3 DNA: TGCAGTGCCACCGGACGGTTCAACTACGAGCAGTACTTC
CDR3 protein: CSATGRFNYEQYF

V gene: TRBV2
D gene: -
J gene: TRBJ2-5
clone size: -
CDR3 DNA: TGTGCCATCAGACCGGAGGGAGAGACCCAGTACTTC
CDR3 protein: CAIRPEGETQYF

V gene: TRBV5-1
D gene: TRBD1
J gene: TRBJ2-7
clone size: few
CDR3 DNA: TGCGCCAGCAGCTTGGCGGGACAGGCCTCCCACGAGCAGTACTTC
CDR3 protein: CASSLAGQASHEQYF

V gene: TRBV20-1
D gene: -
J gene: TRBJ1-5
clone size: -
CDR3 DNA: TGCAGTGCTCAGTCTTCGAGCAATCAGCCCCAGCATTTT
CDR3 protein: CSAQSSSNQPQHF

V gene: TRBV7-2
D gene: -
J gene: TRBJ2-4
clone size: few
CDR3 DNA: TGTGCCAGCAGCCCTCGTAGTGCACTAGCCAAAAACATTCAGTACTTC
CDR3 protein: CASSPRSALAKNIQYF

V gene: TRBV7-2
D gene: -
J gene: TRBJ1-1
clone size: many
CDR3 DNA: TGTGCCAGCAGCTTATTTGGCATGAACACTGAAGCTTTCTTT
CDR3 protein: CASSLFGMNTEAFF

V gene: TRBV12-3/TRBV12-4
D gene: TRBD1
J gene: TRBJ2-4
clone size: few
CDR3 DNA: TGTGCCAGCAGAATAACAGGGGGAGACATTCAGTACTTC
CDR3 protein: CASRITGGDIQYF

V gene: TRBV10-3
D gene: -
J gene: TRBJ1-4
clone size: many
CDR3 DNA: TGTGCCATCAGTGAGTCGGGAGTAGAAAATGAAAAACTGTTTTTT
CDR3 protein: CAISESGVENEKLFF

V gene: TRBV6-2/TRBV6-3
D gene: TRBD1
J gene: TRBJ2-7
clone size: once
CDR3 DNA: TGTGCCAGCAGCTTTACCGGGACAGGACACTACGAGCAGTACTTC
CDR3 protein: CASSFTGTGHYEQYF

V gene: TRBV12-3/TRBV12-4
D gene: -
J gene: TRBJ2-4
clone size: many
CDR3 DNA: TGTGCCAGCAGCCCGTCCGGGCCCGGGGCCAAAAACATTCAGTACTTC
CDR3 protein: CASSPSGPGAKNIQYF

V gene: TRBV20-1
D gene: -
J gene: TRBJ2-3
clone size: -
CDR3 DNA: TGCAGTGCTAGAGAAACGGTTGAGACAGTTCAGTATTTT
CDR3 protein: CSARETVETVQYF

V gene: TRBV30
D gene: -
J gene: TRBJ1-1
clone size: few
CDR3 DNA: TGTGCCTGGAGTCCCCCCAACGCGAACACTGAAGCTTTCTTT
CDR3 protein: CAWSPPNANTEAFF

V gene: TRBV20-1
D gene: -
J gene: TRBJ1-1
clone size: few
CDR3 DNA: TGCAGTGCCGTAACGCGAACAGGGCCGTCCGGGGAAGCTTTCTTT
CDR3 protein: CSAVTRTGPSGEAFF

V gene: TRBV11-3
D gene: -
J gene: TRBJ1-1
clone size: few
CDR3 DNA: TGTGCCAGCAGCTTAGATGGGTTCCTCACTGAAGCTTTCTTT
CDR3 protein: CASSLDGFLTEAFF

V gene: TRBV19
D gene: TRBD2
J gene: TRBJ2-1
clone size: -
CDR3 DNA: TGTGCCAGTAGTATCCTTATAACTAGCGGGAGGTATGAGCAGTTCTTC
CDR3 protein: CASSILITSGRYEQFF

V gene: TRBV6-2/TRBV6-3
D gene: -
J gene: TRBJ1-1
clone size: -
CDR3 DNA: TGTGCCAGCAGTTACTCCTGGGGACGGGTGAACACTGAAGCTTTCTTT
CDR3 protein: CASSYSWGRVNTEAFF

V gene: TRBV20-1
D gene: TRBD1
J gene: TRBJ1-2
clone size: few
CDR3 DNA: TGCAGTGCAGCGGACAGGGGTGGCTACACCTTC
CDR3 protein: CSAADRGGYTF

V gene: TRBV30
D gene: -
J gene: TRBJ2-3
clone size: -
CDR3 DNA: TGTGCCTGTGGTAGGGGCACAGATACGCAGTATTTT
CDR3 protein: CACGRGTDTQYF

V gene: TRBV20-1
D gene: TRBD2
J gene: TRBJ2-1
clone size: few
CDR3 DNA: TGCAGTGCTAGAGGCCCGGGACTAAAGGAGTCCTACAATGAGCAGTTCTTC
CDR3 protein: CSARGPGLKESYNEQFF

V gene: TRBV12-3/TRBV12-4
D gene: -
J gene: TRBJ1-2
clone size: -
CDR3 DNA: TGTGCCAGCAGTTTCCGGGGACACCAGCTTGGGGGCTACACCTTC
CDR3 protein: CASSFRGHQLGGYTF

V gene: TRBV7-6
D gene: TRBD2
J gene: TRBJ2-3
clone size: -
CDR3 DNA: TGTGCCAGCAGCTCACTAGCGGGGGGGCAAGGGTTTAAAACAGATACGCAGTATTTT
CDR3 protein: CASSSLAGGQGFKTDTQYF

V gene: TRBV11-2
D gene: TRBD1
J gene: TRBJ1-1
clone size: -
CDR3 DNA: TGTGCCAGCAGTGGGTACAGGGGAGCTGAAGCTTTCTTT
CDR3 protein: CASSGYRGAEAFF

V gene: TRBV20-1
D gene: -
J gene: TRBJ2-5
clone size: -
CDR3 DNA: TGCAGTGCTAGAGTCGGAGGGTCAGAGACCCAGTACTTC
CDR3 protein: CSARVGGSETQYF

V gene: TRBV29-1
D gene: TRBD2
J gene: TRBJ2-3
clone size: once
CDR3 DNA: TGCAGCGTCGAGCGGGGGGCTAGCACAGATACGCAGTATTTT
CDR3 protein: CSVERGASTDTQYF

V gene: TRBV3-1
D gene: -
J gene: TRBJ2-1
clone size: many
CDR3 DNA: TGTGCCAGCAGCCGCCGGGACTCCGAGCAGTTCTTC
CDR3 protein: CASSRRDSEQFF

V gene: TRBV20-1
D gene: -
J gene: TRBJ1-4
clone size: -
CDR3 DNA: TGCAGTGCTGGCGGAGGGGGGGCAAATGAAAAACTGTTTTTT
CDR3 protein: CSAGGGGANEKLFF

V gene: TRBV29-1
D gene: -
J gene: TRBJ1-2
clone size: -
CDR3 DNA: TGCAGCGTTGAAAGGCAGGGCGGCTACACCTTC
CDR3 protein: CSVERQGGYTF